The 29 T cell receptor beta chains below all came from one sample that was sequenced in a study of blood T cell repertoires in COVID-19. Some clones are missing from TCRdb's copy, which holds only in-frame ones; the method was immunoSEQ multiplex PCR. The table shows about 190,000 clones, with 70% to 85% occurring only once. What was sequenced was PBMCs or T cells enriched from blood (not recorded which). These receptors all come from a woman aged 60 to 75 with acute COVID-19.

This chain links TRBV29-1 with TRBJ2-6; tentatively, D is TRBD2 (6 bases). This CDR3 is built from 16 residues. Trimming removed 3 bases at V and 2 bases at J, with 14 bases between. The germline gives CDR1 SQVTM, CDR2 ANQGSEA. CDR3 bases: TGCAGCGTTGATTTGTTGGGGGGAGCTGGGGCCAACGTCCTGACTTTC. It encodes CSVDLLGGAGANVLTF.

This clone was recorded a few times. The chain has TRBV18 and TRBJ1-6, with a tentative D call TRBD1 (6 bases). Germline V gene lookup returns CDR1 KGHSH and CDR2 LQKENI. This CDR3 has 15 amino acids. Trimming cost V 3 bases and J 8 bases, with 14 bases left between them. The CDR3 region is CASSPRGFGDSPLHF. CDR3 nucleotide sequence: TGTGCCAGCTCACCCAGGGGCTTCGGGGATTCACCCCTCCACTTT.

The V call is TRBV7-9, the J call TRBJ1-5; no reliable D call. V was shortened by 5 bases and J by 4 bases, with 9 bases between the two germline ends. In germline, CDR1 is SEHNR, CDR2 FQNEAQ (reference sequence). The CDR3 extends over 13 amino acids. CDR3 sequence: CASSEAGNQPQHF. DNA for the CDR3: TGTGCCAGCAGCGAAGCGGGTAATCAGCCCCAGCATTTT.

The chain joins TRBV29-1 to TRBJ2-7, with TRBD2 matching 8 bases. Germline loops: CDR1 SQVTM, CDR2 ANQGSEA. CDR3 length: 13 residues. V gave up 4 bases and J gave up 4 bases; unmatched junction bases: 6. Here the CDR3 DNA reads TGCAGCGTTGGGACTAGCCTTAATTACGAGCAGTACTTC. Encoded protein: CSVGTSLNYEQYF.

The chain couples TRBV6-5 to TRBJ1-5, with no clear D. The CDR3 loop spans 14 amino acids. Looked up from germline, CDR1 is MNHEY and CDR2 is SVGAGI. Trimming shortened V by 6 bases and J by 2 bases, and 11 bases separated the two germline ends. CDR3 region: CASSSPQGNQPQHF. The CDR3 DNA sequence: TGTGCCAGCAGCTCCCCGCAGGGCAATCAGCCCCAGCATTTT.

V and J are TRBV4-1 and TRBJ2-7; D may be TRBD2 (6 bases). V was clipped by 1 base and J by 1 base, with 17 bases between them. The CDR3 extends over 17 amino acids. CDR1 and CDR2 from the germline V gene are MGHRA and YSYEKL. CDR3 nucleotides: TGCGCCAGCAGCCAAGGGCTGGGTGCGGGAAATTCCTACGAGCAGTACTTC. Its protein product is CASSQGLGAGNSYEQYF.

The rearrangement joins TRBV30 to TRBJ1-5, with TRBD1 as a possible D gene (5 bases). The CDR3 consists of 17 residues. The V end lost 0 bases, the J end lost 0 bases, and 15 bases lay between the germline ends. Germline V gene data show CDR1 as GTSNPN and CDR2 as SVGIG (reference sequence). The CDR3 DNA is TGTGCCTGGAGTGTAGGGAAGACAGCATATAGCAATCAGCCCCAGCATTTT. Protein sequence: CAWSVGKTAYSNQPQHF.

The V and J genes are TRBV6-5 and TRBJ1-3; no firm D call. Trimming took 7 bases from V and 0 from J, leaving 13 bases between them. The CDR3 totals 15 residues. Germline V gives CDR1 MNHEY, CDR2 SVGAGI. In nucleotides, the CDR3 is TGTGCCAGCACCAACCGGGTGAGCTCTGGAAACACCATATATTTT. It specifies CASTNRVSSGNTIYF.

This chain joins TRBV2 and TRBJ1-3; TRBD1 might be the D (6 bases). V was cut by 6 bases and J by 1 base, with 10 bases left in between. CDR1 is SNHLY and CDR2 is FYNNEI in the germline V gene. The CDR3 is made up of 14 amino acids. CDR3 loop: CASREQGSGNTIYF. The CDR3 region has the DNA TGTGCCAGCAGAGAACAGGGTTCTGGAAACACCATATATTTT.

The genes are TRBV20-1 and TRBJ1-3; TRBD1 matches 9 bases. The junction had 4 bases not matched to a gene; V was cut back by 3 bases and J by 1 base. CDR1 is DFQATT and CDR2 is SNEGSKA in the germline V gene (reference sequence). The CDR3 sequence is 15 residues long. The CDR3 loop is CSASSGQGSGNTIYF. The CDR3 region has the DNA TGCAGTGCTAGTTCGGGACAGGGATCTGGAAACACCATATATTTT.

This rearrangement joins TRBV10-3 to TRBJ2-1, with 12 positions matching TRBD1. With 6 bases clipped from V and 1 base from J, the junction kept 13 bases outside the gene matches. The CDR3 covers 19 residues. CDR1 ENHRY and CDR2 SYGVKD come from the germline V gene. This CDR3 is CAISLSGDRGRGSYNEQFF. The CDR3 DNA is TGTGCCATCAGCCTCAGTGGGGACAGGGGGCGAGGATCCTACAATGAGCAGTTCTTC.

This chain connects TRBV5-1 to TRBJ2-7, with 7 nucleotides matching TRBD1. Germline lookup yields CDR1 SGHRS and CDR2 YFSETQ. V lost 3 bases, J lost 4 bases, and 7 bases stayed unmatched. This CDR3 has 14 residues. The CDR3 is CASSSSGTAYEQYF. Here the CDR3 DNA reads TGCGCCAGCAGCTCCTCCGGGACAGCGTACGAGCAGTACTTC.

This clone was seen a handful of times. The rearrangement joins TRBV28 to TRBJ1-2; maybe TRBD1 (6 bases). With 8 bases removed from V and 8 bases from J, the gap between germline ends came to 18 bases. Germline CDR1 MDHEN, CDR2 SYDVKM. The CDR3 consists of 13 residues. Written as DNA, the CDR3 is TGTGCCAGCCTTGCCCCCGGGGGGCAAGGCTACACCTTC. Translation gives CASLAPGGQGYTF.

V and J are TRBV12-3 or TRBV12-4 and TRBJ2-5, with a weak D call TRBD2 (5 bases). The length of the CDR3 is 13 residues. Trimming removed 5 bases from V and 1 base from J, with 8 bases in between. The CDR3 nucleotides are TGTGCCAGCAGTCGACTACTCCAAGAGACCCAGTACTTC. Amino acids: CASSRLLQETQYF.

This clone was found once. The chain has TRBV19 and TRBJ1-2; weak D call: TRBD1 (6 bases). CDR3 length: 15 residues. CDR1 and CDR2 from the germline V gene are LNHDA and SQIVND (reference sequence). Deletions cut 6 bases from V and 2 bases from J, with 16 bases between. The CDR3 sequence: CASSDRWIDNYGYTF. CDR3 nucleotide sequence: TGTGCCAGTAGCGACAGGTGGATTGACAACTATGGCTACACCTTC. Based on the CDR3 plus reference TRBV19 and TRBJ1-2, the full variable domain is DGGITQSPKYLFRKEGQNVTLSCEQNLNHDAMYWYRQDPGQGLRLIYYSQIVNDFQKGDIAEGYSVSREKKESFPLTVTSAQKNPTAFYLCASSDRWIDNYGYTFGSGTRLTVV.

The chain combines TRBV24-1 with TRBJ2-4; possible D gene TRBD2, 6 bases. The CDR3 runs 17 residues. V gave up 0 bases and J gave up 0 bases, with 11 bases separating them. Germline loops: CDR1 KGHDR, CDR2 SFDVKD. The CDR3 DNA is TGTGCCACCAGTGATTTGGGAGGGATACTAGCCAAAAACATTCAGTACTTC. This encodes CATSDLGGILAKNIQYF.

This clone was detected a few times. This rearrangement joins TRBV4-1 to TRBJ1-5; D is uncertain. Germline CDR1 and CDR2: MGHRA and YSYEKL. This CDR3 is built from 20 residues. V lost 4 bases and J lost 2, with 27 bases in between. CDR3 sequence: CASSPLAHEHPRRGNQPQHF. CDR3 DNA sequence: TGCGCCAGCAGCCCATTGGCTCACGAACATCCCCGGAGGGGCAATCAGCCCCAGCATTTT.

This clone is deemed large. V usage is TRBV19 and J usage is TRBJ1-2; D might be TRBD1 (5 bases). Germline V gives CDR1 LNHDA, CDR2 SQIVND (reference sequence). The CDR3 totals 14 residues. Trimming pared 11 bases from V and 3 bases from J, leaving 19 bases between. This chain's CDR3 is CACTREGSDYGYTF. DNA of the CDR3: TGTGCCTGTACGAGGGAGGGGAGTGACTATGGCTACACCTTC.

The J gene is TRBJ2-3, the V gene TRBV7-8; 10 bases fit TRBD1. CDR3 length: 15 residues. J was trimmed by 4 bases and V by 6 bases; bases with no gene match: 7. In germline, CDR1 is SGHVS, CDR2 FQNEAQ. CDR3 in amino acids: CASREPGQGSDTQYF. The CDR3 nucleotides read TGTGCCAGCAGGGAGCCGGGACAGGGGTCAGATACGCAGTATTTT.

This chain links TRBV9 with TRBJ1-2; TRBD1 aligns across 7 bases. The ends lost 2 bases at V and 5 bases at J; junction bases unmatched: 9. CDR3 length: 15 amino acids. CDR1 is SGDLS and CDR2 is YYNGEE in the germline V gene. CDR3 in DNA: TGTGCCAGCAGCGTCGGACAGGAGGGGCTATATGGCTACACCTTC. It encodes CASSVGQEGLYGYTF. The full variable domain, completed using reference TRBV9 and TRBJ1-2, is DSGVTQTPKHLITATGQRVTLRCSPRSGDLSVYWYQQSLDQGLQFLIQYYNGEERAKGNILERFSAQQFPDLHSELNLSSLELGDSALYFCASSVGQEGLYGYTFGSGTRLTVV.

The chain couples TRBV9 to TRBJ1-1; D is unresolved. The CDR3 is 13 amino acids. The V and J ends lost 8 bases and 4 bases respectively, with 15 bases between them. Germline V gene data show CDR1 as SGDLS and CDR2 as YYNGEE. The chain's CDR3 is CASAPGGSTEAFF. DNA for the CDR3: TGTGCCAGTGCCCCGGGCGGGAGCACTGAAGCTTTCTTT.

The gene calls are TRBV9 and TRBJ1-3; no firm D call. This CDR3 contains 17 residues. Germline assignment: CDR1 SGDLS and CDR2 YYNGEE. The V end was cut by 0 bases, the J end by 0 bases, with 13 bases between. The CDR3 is CASSVDQARRSGNTIYF. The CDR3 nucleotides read TGTGCCAGCAGCGTAGACCAGGCCCGACGCTCTGGAAACACCATATATTTT.

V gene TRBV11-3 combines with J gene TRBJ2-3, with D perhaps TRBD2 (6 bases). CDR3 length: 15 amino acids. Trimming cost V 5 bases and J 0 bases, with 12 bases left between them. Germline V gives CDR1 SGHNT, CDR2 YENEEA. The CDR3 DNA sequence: TGTGCCAGCAGCGCCGGGACTGAGAGCACAGATACGCAGTATTTT. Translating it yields CASSAGTESTDTQYF.

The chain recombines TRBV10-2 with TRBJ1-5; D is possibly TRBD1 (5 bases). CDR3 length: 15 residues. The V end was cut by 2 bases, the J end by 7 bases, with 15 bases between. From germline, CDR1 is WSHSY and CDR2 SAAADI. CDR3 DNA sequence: TGCGCCAGCAGTGAGCCCCCCGGGGGAGAGCAGCCCCAGCATTTT. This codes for CASSEPPGGEQPQHF.

DNA for the CDR3: TGTGCCAGCAGCTTCCAGCGGGGAACATTTGATACGCAGTATTTT. Protein product: CASSFQRGTFDTQYF. The V and J genes are TRBV7-2 and TRBJ2-3; 7 nucleotides match TRBD2. CDR1 SGHTA and CDR2 FQGNSA come from the germline V gene. This CDR3 region has 15 residues. Trimming removed 3 bases from V and 6 bases from J; junction bases left unmatched: 9. The full variable domain, with the rest looked up from reference TRBV7-2 and TRBJ2-3, is GAGVSQSPSNKVTEKGKDVELRCDPISGHTALYWYRQSLGQGLEFLIYFQGNSAPDKSGLPSDRFSAERTGGSVSTLTIQRTQQEDSAVYLCASSFQRGTFDTQYFGPGTRLTVL.

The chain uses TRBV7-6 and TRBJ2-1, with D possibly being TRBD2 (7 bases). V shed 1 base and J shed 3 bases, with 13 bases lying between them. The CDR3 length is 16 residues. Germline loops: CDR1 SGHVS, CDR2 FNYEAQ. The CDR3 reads CASSLVAGANYNEQFF. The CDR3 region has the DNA TGTGCCAGCAGCTTAGTGGCGGGGGCCAACTACAATGAGCAGTTCTTC.

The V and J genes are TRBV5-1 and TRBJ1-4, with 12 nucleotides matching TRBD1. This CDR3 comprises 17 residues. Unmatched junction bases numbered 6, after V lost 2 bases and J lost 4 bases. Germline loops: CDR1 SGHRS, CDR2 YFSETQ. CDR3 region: CASSFGTGGSGNEKLFF. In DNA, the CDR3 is TGCGCCAGCAGCTTTGGGACAGGGGGCTCTGGTAATGAAAAACTGTTTTTT.

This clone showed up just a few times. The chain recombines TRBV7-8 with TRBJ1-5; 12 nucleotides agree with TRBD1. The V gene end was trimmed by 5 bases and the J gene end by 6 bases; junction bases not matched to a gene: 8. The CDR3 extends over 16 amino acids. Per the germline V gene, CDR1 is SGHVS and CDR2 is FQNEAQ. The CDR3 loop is CASSQSGQGAAQPQHF. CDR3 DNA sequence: TGTGCCAGCAGCCAGTCGGGACAGGGGGCGGCTCAGCCCCAGCATTTT.

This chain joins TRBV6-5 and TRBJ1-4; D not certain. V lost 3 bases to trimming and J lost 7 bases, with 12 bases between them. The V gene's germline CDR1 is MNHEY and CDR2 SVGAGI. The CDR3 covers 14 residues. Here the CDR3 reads CASSYIIQSEKLFF. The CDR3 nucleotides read TGTGCCAGCAGTTATATTATCCAGTCTGAAAAACTGTTTTTT.